This TCR beta chain was sequenced in a study of T cell responses to AZD1222 COVID-19 vaccine (TCRdb year 2021). In the study overall: A total of just over 230 trial participants underwent TCR sequencing, of whom some 200 had received two doses of AZD1222 and approximately 25 had received two doses of the MenACWY control vaccine. Trial participants were enrolled by age into 18-55, 56-69 and 70-plus year subgroups, with roughly 160, 29 and 62 TCR-sequenced participants respectively. The investigation overall reported the following: Participants were mostly white British, with more females than males. The authors suggested clonal diversity may have been underestimated. The whole spike protein was spanned by vaccine-associated CD4 TCRs, and dominant responses were seen in regions 160-218 and 743-854. Conclusions about previously exposed vaccinees were limited because only a handful of AZD1222 recipients were SARS-CoV-2 seropositive at baseline. The 56-69-year group was small, and its depth increase did not reach significance, likely because of low power. Epitopes outside the regions mutated in the B.1.351 and B.1.1.7 variants were reportedly recognized by nearly half of the unique spike-specific TCRs. Spike-specific TCR breadth and depth rose significantly after two AZD1222 doses compared with day 0 and with MenACWY recipients. No day 14 peak-response samples were available, so repertoires were characterized only after the peak T cell response.

The CDR3 regions of human TCRbeta chains were subjected to immunosequencing. In the original analysis: TCRs in the repertoires were matched against a reference library of SARS-CoV-2-specific TCRs that had been generated with the MIRA antigen-specificity platform. Breadth was defined as the fraction of unique TCRs that were SARS-CoV-2-associated, and depth was defined as the fraction of total T cells that were SARS-CoV-2-associated. Using the MIRA data, each spike-specific TCR was mapped to the spike region that the TCR reacts to and placed in a CD4 or CD8 class. Log10-transformed breadth and depth values were compared by one-way ANOVA with Sidak's multiple comparisons tests. This is the immuneACCESS table as TCRdb keeps it, with only in-frame sequences that have V and J called. A part of the clones is gone; compared with another copy, unresolved V genes explain less than half, and the rest is unexplained. The V and J calls and clone size were taken over from that table, and D and trimming were inferred from the DNA. For this sample the table gives 150,000 to 200,000 clones, of which about nine tenths were detected only once. The biggest ten clones account for 1.9% of the sample.

The CDR3 runs 14 amino acids, cysteine and phenylalanine included. Only the CDR3 part of the read is kept: 42 bases, read in frame from the first base. V is clipped by 4 bases and J by 4 bases, and the sequence between their germline boundaries is 11 bases long. CDR1 SGHRS and CDR2 YFSETQ were looked up in the germline V gene. The meaning of the sample's time point label: about 28 days (+/-7) after the second vaccine dose. Because spike-specific TCR depth and breadth did not differ between the two schedules, AZD1222 recipients who got a second dose at roughly 4 weeks were pooled with those who got a second dose at roughly 12 weeks. Vaccinee samples were obtained from the UK trials COV001 and COV002, which included a single-blind randomized controlled phase 2/3 trial of AZD1222 (ChAdOx1 nCoV-19) in healthy adults. For TCRbeta chain sequencing, PBMC samples from trial participants were taken at day 0 and at day 28 after the second dose.

Note on this clone: What antigen it recognizes has not been identified. Base quality data are lacking; no much larger clone is found one base away.

The V gene is TRBV5-1 and the J gene is TRBJ2-2; TRBD2 might be the D gene, on 5 matching bases. The source is an adult who received the AZD1222 COVID-19 vaccine. This sample comprised peripheral blood, obtained 28 days after the second AZD1222 dose. The CDR3 region has the sequence CASSPNGGTGELFF. The DNA sequence is TGCGCCAGCAGCCCGAATGGAGGCACCGGGGAGCTGTTTTTT. The full variable domain, with segments outside the CDR3 supplied by the reference TRBV5-1 and TRBJ2-2 proteins, appears as KAGVTQTPRYLIKTRGQQVTLSCSPISGHRSVSWYQQTPGQGLQFLFEYFSETQRNKGNFPGRFSGRQFSNSRSEMNVSTLELGDSALYLCASSPNGGTGELFFGEGSRLTVL.